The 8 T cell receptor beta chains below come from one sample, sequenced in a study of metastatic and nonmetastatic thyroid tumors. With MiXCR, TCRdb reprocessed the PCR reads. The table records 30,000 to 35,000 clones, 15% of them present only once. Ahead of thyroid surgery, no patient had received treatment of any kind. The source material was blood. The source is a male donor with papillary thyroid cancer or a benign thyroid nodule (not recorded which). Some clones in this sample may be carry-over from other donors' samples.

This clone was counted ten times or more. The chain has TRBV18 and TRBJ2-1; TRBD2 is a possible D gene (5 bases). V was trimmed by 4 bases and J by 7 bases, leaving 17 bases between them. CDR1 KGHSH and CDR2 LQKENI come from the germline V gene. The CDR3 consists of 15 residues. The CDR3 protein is CASSLGPADWNEQFF. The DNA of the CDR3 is TGTGCCAGCTCACTTGGCCCAGCGGACTGGAATGAGCAGTTCTTC.

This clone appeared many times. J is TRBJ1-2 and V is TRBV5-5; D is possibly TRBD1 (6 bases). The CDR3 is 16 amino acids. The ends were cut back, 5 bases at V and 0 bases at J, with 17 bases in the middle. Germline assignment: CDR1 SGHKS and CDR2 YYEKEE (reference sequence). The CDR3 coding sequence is TGTGCCAGCAGGCTGTACAGGGCAGGGCCTAACTATGGCTACACCTTC. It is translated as CASRLYRAGPNYGYTF.

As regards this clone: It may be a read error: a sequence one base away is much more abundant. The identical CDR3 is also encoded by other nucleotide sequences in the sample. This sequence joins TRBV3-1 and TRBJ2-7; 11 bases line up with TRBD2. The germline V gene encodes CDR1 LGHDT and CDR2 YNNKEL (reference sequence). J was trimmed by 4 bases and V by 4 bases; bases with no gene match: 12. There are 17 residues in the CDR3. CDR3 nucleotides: TGTGCCAGCAGCCCCCAGGGTCTAGCGGGAGGCCCATACGAGCAGTACTTC. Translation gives CASSPQGLAGGPYEQYF.

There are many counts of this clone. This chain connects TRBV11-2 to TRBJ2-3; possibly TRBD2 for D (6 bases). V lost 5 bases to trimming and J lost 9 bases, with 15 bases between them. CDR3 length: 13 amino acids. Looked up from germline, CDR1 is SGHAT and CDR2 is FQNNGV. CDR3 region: CASSPMEAGTQYF. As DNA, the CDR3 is TGTGCCAGCAGCCCCATGGAGGCGGGGACGCAGTATTTT.

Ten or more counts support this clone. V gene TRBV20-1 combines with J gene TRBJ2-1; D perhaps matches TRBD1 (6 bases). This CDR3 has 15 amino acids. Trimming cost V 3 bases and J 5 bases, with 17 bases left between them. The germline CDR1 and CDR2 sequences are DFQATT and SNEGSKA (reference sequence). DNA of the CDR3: TGCAGTGCTAGCTTCATGGGGACACCCAACAATGAGCAGTTCTTC. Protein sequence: CSASFMGTPNNEQFF.

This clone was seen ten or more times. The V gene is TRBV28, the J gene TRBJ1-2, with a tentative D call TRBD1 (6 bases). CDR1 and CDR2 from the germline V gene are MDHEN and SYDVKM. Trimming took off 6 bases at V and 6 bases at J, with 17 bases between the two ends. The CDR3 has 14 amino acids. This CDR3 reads CASRTGTAGHGYTF. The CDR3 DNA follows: TGTGCCAGCAGAACAGGGACCGCAGGACATGGCTACACCTTC.

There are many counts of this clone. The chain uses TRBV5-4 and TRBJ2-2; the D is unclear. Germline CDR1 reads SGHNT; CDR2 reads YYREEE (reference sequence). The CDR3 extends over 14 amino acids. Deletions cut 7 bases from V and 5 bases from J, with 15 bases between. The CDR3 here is CASRGTPSTGELFF. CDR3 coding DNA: TGTGCCAGCCGAGGAACTCCGAGTACCGGGGAGCTGTTTTTT.

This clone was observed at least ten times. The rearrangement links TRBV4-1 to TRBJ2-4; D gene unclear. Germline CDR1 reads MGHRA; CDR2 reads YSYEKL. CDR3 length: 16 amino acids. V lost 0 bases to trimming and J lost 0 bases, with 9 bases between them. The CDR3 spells CASSQDRQIAKNIQYF. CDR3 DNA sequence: TGCGCCAGCAGCCAAGATAGGCAAATAGCCAAAAACATTCAGTACTTC.